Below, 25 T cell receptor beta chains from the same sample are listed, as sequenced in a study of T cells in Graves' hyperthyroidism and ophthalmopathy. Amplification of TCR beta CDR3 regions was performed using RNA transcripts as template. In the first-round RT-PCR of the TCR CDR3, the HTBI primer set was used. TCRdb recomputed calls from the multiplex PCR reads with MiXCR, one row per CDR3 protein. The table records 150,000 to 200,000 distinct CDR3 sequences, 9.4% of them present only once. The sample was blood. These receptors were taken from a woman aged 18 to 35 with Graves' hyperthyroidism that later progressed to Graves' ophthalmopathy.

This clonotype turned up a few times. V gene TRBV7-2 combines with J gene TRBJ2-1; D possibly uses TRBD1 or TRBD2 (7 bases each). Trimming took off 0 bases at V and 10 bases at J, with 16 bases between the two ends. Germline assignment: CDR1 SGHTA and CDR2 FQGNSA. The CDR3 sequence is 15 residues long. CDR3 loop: CASSLASGGAKEQFF. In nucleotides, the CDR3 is TGTGCCAGCAGCTTAGCATCAGGGGGGGCGAAGGAGCAGTTCTTC.

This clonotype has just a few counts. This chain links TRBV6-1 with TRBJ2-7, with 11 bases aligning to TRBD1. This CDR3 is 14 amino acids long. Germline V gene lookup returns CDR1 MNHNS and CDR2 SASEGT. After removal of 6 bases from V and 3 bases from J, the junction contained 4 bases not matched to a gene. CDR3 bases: TGTGCCAGCAGATCCGGGACAGGGGGCTACGAGCAGTACTTC. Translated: CASRSGTGGYEQYF.

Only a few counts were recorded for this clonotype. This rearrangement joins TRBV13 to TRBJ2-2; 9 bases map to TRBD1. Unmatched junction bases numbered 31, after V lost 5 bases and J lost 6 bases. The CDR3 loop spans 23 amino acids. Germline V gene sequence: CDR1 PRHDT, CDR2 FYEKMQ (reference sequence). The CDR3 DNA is TGTGCCAGCAGCACACTAAGTGGTTTTAGGGGACAGGGCAAGCCAGCCCGGGCCGGGGAGCTGTTTTTT. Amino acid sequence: CASSTLSGFRGQGKPARAGELFF.

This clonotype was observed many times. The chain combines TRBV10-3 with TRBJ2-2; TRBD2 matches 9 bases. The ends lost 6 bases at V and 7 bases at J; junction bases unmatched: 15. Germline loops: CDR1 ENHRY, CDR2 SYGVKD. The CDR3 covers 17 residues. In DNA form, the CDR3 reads TGTGCCATCAGAGCCCCCGGGACTAGCATTACGGGCGGGGAGCTGTTTTTT. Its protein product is CAIRAPGTSITGGELFF.

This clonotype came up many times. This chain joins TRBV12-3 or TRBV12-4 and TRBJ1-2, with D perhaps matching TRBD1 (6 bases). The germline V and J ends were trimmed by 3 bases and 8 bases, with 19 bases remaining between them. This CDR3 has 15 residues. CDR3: CASSFAPRGGKGYTF. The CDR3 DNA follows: TGTGCCAGCAGTTTTGCCCCAAGGGGGGGGAAGGGCTACACCTTC.

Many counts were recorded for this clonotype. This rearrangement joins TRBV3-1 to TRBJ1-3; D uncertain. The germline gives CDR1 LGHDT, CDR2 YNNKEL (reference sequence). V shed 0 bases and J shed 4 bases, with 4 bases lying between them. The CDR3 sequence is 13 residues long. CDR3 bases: TGTGCCAGCAGCCAAGAACTGGGAAACACCATATATTTT. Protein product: CASSQELGNTIYF.

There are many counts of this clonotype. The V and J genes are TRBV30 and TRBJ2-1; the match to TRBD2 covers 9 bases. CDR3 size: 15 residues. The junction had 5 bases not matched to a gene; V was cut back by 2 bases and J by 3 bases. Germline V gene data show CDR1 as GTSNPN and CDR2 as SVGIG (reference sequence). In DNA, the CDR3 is TGTGCCTGGAGTATAGCTAGCGGGATCTACAATGAGCAGTTCTTC. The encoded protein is CAWSIASGIYNEQFF.

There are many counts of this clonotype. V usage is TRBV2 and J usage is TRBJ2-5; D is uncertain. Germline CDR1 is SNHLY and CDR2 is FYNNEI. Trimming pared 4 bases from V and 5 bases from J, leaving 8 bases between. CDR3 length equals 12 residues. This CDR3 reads CASSVTTETQYF. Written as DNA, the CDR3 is TGTGCCAGCAGTGTAACTACGGAGACCCAGTACTTC.

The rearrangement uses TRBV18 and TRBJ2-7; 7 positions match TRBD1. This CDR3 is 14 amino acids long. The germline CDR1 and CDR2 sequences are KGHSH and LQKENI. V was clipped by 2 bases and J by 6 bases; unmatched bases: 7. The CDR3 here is CASSPDRVGREQYF. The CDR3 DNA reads TGTGCCAGCTCACCAGACAGGGTAGGGCGCGAGCAGTACTTC.

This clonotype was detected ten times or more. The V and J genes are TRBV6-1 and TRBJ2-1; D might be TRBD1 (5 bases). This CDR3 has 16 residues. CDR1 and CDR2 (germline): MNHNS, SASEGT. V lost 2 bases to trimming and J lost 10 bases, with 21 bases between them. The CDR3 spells CASSEPMGLVLAEQFF. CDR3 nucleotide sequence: TGTGCCAGCAGTGAACCAATGGGGCTAGTGTTAGCCGAGCAGTTCTTC.

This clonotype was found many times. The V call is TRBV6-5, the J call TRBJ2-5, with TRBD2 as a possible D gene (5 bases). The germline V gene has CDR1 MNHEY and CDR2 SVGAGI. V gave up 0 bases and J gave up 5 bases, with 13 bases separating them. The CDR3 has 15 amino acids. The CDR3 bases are TGTGCCAGCAGTTACTCGAGGGATTGGTGGGAGACCCAGTACTTC. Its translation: CASSYSRDWWETQYF.

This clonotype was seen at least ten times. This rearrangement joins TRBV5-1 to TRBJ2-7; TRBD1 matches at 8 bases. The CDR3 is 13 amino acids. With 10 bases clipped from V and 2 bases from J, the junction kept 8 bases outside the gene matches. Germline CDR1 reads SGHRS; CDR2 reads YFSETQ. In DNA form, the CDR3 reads TGCGCCCGGCGGGGACAGGATACCTACGAGCAGTACTTC. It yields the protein CARRGQDTYEQYF.

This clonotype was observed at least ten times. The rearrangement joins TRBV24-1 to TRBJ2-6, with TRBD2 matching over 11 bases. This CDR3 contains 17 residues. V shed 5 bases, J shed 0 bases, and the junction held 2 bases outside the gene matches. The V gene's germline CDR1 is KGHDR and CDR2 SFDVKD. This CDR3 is CATSGLAGNSGANVLTF. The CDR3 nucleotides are TGTGCCACCAGTGGACTAGCGGGAAACTCTGGGGCCAACGTCCTGACTTTC.

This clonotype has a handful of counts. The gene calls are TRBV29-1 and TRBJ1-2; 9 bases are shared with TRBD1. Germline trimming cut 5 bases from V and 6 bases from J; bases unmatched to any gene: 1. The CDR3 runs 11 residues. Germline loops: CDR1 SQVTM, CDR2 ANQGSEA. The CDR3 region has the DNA TGCAGCGTTTGGACAGGGGATGGCTACACCTTC. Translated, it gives CSVWTGDGYTF.

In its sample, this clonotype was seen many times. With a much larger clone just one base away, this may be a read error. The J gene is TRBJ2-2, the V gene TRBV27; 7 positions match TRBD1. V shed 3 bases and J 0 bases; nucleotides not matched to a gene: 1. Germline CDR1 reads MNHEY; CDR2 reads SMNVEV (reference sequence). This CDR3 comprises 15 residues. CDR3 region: CASSFGTANTGELFF. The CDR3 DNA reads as TGTGCCAGCAGTTTCGGGACAGCGAACACCGGGGAGCTGTTTTTT.

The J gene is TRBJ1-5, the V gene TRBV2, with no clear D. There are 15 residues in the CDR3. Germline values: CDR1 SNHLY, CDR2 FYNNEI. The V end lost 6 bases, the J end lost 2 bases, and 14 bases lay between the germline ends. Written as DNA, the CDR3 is TGTGCCAGCAGCCTAACGGTATTTGGCAATCAGCCCCAGCATTTT. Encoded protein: CASSLTVFGNQPQHF.

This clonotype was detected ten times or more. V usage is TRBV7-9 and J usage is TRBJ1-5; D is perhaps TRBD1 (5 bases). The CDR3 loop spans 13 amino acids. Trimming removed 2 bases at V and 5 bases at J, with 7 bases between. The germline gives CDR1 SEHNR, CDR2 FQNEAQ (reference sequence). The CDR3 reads CASSLQGDQPQHF. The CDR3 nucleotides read TGTGCCAGCAGCTTACAAGGGGATCAGCCCCAGCATTTT. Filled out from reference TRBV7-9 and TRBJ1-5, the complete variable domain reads DTGVSQNPRHKITKRGQNVTFRCDPISEHNRLYWYRQTLGQGPEFLTYFQNEAQLEKSRLLSDRFSAERPKGSFSTLEIQRTEQGDSAMYLCASSLQGDQPQHFGDGTRLSIL.

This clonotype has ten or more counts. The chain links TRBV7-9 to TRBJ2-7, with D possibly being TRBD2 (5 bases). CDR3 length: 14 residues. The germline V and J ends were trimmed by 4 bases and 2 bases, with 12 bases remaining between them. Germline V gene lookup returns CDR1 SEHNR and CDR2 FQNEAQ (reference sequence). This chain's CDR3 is CASSSTGKTYEQYF. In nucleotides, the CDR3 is TGTGCCAGCAGCTCCACCGGGAAGACCTACGAGCAGTACTTC.

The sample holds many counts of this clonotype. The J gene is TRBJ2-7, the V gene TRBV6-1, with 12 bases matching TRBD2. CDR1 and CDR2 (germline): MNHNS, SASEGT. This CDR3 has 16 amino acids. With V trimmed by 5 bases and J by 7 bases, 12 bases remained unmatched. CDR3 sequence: CASSRPPSGGAWEQYF. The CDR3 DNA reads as TGTGCCAGCAGTCGGCCTCCTAGCGGGGGGGCCTGGGAGCAGTACTTC.

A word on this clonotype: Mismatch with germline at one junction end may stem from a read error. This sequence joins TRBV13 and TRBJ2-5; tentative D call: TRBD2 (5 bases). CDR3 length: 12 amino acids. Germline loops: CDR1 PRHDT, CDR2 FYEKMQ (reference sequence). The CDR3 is CASSSLGGPSDF. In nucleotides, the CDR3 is TGTGCCAGCAGCTCGTTAGGCGGGCCATCAGACTTC.

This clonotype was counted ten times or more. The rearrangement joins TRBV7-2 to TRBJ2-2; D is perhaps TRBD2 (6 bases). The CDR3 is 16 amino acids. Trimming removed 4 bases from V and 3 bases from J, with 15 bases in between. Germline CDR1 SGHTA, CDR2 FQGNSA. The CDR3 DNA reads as TGTGCCAGCAGCTCACCCCGCGGGATCGACACCGGGGAGCTGTTTTTT. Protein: CASSSPRGIDTGELFF.

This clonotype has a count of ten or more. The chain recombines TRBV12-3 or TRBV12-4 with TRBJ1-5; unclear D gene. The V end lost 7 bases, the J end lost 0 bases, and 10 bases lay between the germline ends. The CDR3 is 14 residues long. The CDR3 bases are TGTGCCAGCACGGTAACCTCTAGCAATCAGCCCCAGCATTTT. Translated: CASTVTSSNQPQHF.

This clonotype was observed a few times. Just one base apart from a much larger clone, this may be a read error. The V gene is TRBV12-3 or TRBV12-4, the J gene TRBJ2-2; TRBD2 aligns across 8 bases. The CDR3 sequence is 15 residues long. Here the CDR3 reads CASGFGGADTGELFF. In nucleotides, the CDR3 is TGTGCCAGCGGTTTCGGGGGGGCGGACACCGGGGAGCTGTTTTTT.

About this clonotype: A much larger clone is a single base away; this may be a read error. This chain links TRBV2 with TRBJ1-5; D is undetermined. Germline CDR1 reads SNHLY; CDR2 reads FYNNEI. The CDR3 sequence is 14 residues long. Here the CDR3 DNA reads TGTGCCAGCGGTAGAGGGTTAGTCGGTCAGCTCCAGCATTTT. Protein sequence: CASGRGLVGQLQHF.

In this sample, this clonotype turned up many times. This chain's CDR3 is CASSFSPNTEAFF. The CDR3 coding sequence is TGTGCCAGCAGTTTCAGTCCGAACACTGAAGCTTTCTTT. This chain connects TRBV12-3 or TRBV12-4 to TRBJ1-1, with unresolved D. The CDR3 consists of 13 residues. V gave up 3 bases and J gave up 1 base, with 6 bases separating them.